This T cell receptor (beta chain) was obtained from a study of blood T cell repertoires in COVID-19. Method: immunoSEQ multiplex PCR; TCRdb's copy keeps in-frame clones and lacks some. The profile covers just over 300,000 clones, with about 90% appearing a single time and 1.8% taken by the ten largest. Sequencing was done on a sample of peripheral blood. The TCR comes from a woman in her twenties or thirties with COVID-19, enrolled during active disease.

Written as DNA, the CDR3 is TGTGCCAGCAGCTTATCCAGCGGAGGCACAGATACGCAGTATTTT. Translating gives CASSLSSGGTDTQYF. This chain connects TRBV7-2 to TRBJ2-3; D perhaps matches TRBD2 (5 bases). V was trimmed by 2 bases and J by 1 base, leaving 10 bases between them. Germline lookup yields CDR1 SGHTA and CDR2 FQGNSA. The CDR3 is 15 residues long.